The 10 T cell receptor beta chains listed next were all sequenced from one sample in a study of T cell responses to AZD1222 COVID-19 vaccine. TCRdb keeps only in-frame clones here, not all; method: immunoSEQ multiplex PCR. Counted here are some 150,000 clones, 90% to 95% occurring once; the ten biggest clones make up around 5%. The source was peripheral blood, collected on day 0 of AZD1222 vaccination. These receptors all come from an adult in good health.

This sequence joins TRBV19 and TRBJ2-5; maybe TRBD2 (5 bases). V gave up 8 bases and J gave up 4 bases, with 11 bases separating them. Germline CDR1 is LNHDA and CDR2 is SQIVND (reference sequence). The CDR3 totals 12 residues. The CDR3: CASSRVGETQYF. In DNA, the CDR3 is TGTGCCAGTTCGCGGGTTGGAGAGACCCAGTACTTC.

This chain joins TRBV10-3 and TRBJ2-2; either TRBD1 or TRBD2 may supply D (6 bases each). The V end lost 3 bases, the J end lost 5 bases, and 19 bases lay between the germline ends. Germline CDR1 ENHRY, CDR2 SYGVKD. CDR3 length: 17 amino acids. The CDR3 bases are TGTGCCATCAGTGATCCCTTAGGGCGAGGGGGGACCGGGGAGCTGTTTTTT. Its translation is CAISDPLGRGGTGELFF.

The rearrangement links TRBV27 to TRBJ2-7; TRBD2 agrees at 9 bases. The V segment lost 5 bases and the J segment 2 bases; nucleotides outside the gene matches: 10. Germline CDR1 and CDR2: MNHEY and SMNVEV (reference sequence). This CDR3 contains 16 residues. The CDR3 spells CASSPSTSGLTYEQYF. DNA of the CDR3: TGTGCCAGCAGTCCGTCGACTAGCGGCTTAACCTACGAGCAGTACTTC.

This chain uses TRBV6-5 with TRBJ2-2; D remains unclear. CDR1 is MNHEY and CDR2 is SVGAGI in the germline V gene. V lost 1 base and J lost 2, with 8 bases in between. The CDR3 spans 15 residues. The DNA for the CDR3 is TGTGCCAGCAGTTACTACCACAGAAACACCGGGGAGCTGTTTTTT. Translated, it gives CASSYYHRNTGELFF.

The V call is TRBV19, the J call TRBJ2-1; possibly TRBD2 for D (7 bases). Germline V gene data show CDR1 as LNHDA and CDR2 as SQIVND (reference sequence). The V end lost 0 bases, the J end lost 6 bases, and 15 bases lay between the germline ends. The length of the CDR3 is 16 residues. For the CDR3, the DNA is TGTGCCAGTAGTATAGACCTTGGGGGGGCTTTCAATGAGCAGTTCTTC. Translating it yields CASSIDLGGAFNEQFF.

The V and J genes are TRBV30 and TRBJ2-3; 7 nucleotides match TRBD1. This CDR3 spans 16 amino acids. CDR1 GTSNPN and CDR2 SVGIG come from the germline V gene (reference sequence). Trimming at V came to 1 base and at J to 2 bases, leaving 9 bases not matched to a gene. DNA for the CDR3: TGTGCCTGGAGTGCTGGGACAGTGCCTTACACAGATACGCAGTATTTT. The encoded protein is CAWSAGTVPYTDTQYF. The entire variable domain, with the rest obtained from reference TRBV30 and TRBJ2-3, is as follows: SQTIHQWPATLVQPVGSPLSLECTVEGTSNPNLYWYRQAAGRGLQLLFYSVGIGQISSEVPQNLSASRPQDRQFILSSKKLLLSDSGFYLCAWSAGTVPYTDTQYFGPGTRLTVL.

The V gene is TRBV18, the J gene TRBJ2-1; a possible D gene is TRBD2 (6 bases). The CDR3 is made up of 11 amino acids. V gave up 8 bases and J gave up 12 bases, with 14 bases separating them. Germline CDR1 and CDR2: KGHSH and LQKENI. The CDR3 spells CASRGGDRQFF. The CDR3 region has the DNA TGTGCCAGCCGCGGCGGGGATAGGCAGTTCTTC.

CDR3 residues: CSGLADYNEQFF. The CDR3 DNA is TGCAGCGGGCTAGCGGATTACAATGAGCAGTTCTTC. This chain uses TRBV29-1 with TRBJ2-1, with 7 positions matching TRBD2. CDR1 is SQVTM and CDR2 is ANQGSEA in the germline V gene. Germline trimming cut 7 bases from V and 4 bases from J; bases unmatched to any gene: 4. The CDR3 totals 12 residues.

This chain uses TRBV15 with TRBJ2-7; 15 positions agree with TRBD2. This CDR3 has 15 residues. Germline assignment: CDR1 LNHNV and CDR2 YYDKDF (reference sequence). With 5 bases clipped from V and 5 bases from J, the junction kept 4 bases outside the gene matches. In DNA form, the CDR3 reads TGTGCCACCAGCCGGGGACTAGCGGGAGGCAACGAGCAGTACTTC. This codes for CATSRGLAGGNEQYF.

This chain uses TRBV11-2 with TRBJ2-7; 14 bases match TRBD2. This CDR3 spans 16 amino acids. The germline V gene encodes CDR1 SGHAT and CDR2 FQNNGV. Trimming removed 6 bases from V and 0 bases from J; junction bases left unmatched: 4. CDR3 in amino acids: CASSGGTSGSSYEQYF. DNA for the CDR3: TGTGCCAGCAGTGGAGGGACTAGCGGGAGCTCCTACGAGCAGTACTTC.